This T cell receptor beta chain was profiled in a study of blood T cell repertoires in COVID-19. This clone showed up just a few times. Only in-frame clones appear in the TCRdb table, and some are missing; sequencing was by immunoSEQ multiplex PCR. The profile shows roughly 100,000 clones, around 86% of them singletons. Per the germline V gene, CDR1 is MNHEY and CDR2 is SVGAGI. After removal of 6 bases from V and 0 bases from J, the junction contained 7 bases not matched to a gene. The CDR3 is 15 residues long. The sequenced sample consisted of peripheral blood. The clonotype originates from a middle-aged man with acute or convalescent COVID-19. V usage is TRBV6-5 and J usage is TRBJ1-1; 7 bases fit TRBD1. CDR3 DNA: TGTGCCAGCAGCTTTTACGGACAGGTGAACACTGAAGCTTTCTTT. It encodes CASSFYGQVNTEAFF.